Presented here are 20 T cell receptor beta chains from one specimen sequenced in a study of T cell responses to AZD1222 COVID-19 vaccine. TCRdb's copy holds only in-frame clones and misses some; the assay was immunoSEQ multiplex PCR. The profile shows about 72,000 clones, roughly nine tenths of them singletons. Sample: peripheral blood, taken 28 days after the second AZD1222 dose. All receptors derive from an adult who received the AZD1222 COVID-19 vaccine.

This rearrangement joins TRBV7-3 to TRBJ2-1, with no clear D. The CDR3 loop spans 15 amino acids. V was cut by 2 bases and J by 8 bases, with 16 bases left in between. Germline assignment: CDR1 SGHTA and CDR2 FQGTGA. The CDR3 loop is CASSLGVGPRHEQFF. CDR3 in DNA: TGTGCCAGCAGCTTAGGGGTTGGCCCTCGGCATGAGCAGTTCTTC.

The chain links TRBV11-2 to TRBJ2-7, with D possibly TRBD1 on 6 matching bases. The CDR3 runs to 15 residues. The germline V gene has CDR1 SGHAT and CDR2 FQNNGV. V shed 7 bases and J shed 5 bases, with 21 bases lying between them. The CDR3 region is CASTLGAGILNEQYF. CDR3 DNA: TGTGCCAGCACCTTGGGGGCAGGGATCCTCAACGAGCAGTACTTC.

The chain couples TRBV4-1 to TRBJ1-5; D not resolved. V lost 0 bases, J lost 9 bases, and 15 bases lay in between. The CDR3 runs to 15 residues. Per germline, CDR1 MGHRA and CDR2 YSYEKL. This CDR3 is CASSQDETLLRPQHF. In DNA, the CDR3 is TGCGCCAGCAGCCAAGACGAGACCCTCCTAAGGCCCCAGCATTTT.

V usage is TRBV5-1 and J usage is TRBJ2-1; D may be TRBD1 (6 bases). The CDR3 loop spans 15 amino acids. V lost 1 base and J lost 8, with 16 bases in between. Germline V gene lookup returns CDR1 SGHRS and CDR2 YFSETQ. The CDR3 spells CASSLRQGGNDEQFF. The CDR3 bases are TGCGCCAGCAGCTTGAGGCAAGGGGGTAATGATGAGCAGTTCTTC.

The genes are TRBV28 and TRBJ1-3, with a tentative D call TRBD1 (5 bases). V shed 5 bases and J shed 0 bases, with 11 bases lying between them. The CDR3 runs to 15 residues. CDR1 is MDHEN and CDR2 is SYDVKM in the germline V gene. For the CDR3, the DNA is TGTGCCAGCAGTCCGGAGGACATCTCTGGAAACACCATATATTTT. Its protein is CASSPEDISGNTIYF.

This chain uses TRBV5-1 with TRBJ1-1; 7 nucleotides agree with TRBD1. The CDR3 covers 16 residues. V lost 1 base, J lost 0 bases, and 6 bases stayed unmatched. The germline V gene encodes CDR1 SGHRS and CDR2 YFSETQ. The CDR3, as DNA: TGCGCCAGCAGCTTGTCGACAGGGATCATGAACACTGAAGCTTTCTTT. Translation: CASSLSTGIMNTEAFF.

V usage is TRBV27 and J usage is TRBJ2-1; weak D call: TRBD2 (6 bases). V lost 2 bases and J lost 10, with 9 bases in between. CDR1 is MNHEY, CDR2 SMNVEV, per germline (reference sequence). The CDR3 loop spans 12 amino acids. The chain's CDR3 is CASSLGGREQFF. DNA for the CDR3: TGTGCCAGCAGTTTAGGAGGGAGAGAGCAGTTCTTC.

This chain connects TRBV5-1 to TRBJ1-2, with a possible D match to TRBD1 (5 bases). The CDR3 loop spans 14 amino acids. The germline V and J ends were trimmed by 3 bases and 11 bases, with 20 bases remaining between them. Germline loops: CDR1 SGHRS, CDR2 YFSETQ. CDR3 DNA sequence: TGCGCCAGCAGCTCGGACCCAGGGACCCCCGGGTACACCTTC. Translation gives CASSSDPGTPGYTF.

The chain couples TRBV5-1 to TRBJ2-3; 7 nucleotides match TRBD2. Per germline, CDR1 SGHRS and CDR2 YFSETQ. V trimming: 4 bases; J trimming: 4 bases; junction bases outside the gene matches: 6. CDR3 length: 14 residues. The DNA of the CDR3 is TGCGCCAGCAGCGCTTTACTAGCGTCAGATACGCAGTATTTT. Translation: CASSALLASDTQYF.

This chain connects TRBV9 to TRBJ1-5, with D unresolved. V was trimmed by 4 bases and J by 4 bases, leaving 12 bases between them. The CDR3 covers 14 residues. Germline CDR1 SGDLS, CDR2 YYNGEE. This chain's CDR3 is CASSPLGSNQPQHF. The DNA for the CDR3 is TGTGCCAGCAGCCCTTTGGGCAGTAATCAGCCCCAGCATTTT.

The chain recombines TRBV19 with TRBJ2-1; D not resolved. The CDR3 is 16 residues long. Germline CDR1 and CDR2: LNHDA and SQIVND (reference sequence). Deletions cut 3 bases from V and 0 bases from J, with 12 bases between. DNA of the CDR3: TGTGCCAGTAGTATCTGGCTGTCCCGCTCCTACAATGAGCAGTTCTTC. Its translation is CASSIWLSRSYNEQFF. The whole variable domain, filled in from reference TRBV19 and TRBJ2-1, reads DGGITQSPKYLFRKEGQNVTLSCEQNLNHDAMYWYRQDPGQGLRLIYYSQIVNDFQKGDIAEGYSVSREKKESFPLTVTSAQKNPTAFYLCASSIWLSRSYNEQFFGPGTRLTVL.

V and J are TRBV12-5 and TRBJ1-5; 7 positions agree with TRBD1. J gave up 4 bases and V 2 bases, and 8 bases lay outside the gene matches. This CDR3 region has 16 residues. Germline CDR1 reads LGHNT; CDR2 reads FRNRAP. The CDR3 coding sequence is TGTGCTAGTGGTTTGTCTAACAGGGGTGGGAATCAGCCCCAGCATTTT. Amino acid sequence: CASGLSNRGGNQPQHF.

The chain links TRBV6-2 or TRBV6-3 to TRBJ2-7; possible D gene TRBD1, 5 bases. The CDR3 spans 12 residues. The V gene's germline CDR1 is MNHEY and CDR2 SVGEGT. The CDR3 region has the DNA TGTGCCAGCAGTTACGGTCTGTCGTGGGGCCTGGTC. Its translation: CASSYGLSWGLV.

The rearrangement links TRBV7-2 to TRBJ1-1, with D perhaps matching TRBD1 (6 bases). The ends were cut back, 1 base at V and 4 bases at J, with 19 bases in the middle. Germline V gene sequence: CDR1 SGHTA, CDR2 FQGNSA. The CDR3 extends over 17 amino acids. The DNA of the CDR3 is TGTGCCAGCAGCTTAGGAGGGGTATGGGGAGGGGGCACTGAAGCTTTCTTT. This sequence encodes CASSLGGVWGGGTEAFF. Together with reference TRBV7-2 and TRBJ1-1, the CDR3 gives the full variable domain: GAGVSQSPSNKVTEKGKDVELRCDPISGHTALYWYRQSLGQGLEFLIYFQGNSAPDKSGLPSDRFSAERTGGSVSTLTIQRTQQEDSAVYLCASSLGGVWGGGTEAFFGQGTRLTVV.

The chain recombines TRBV28 with TRBJ1-2, with a tentative D call TRBD1 (5 bases). Germline CDR1 MDHEN, CDR2 SYDVKM. The germline V and J ends were trimmed by 6 bases and 5 bases, with 22 bases remaining between them. The CDR3 runs to 16 residues. In DNA form, the CDR3 reads TGTGCCAGCAGCGGGCCCGAGGGGAGCGCCGCGTATGGCTACACCTTC. Translated, it gives CASSGPEGSAAYGYTF.

The J gene is TRBJ2-7, the V gene TRBV6-5, with TRBD2 as a possible D gene (6 bases). V was shortened by 7 bases and J by 5 bases, with 18 bases between the two germline ends. CDR1 MNHEY and CDR2 SVGAGI come from the germline V gene. The CDR3 runs to 14 residues. CDR3 region: CASMGGTRGHEQYF. DNA for the CDR3: TGTGCCAGCATGGGCGGGACCCGGGGCCACGAGCAGTACTTC.

This clone was seen a few times. The chain links TRBV2 to TRBJ1-5; D is unclear. Germline V gene lookup returns CDR1 SNHLY and CDR2 FYNNEI. V lost 7 bases and J 2 bases, leaving 6 bases between the germline ends. CDR3 length equals 12 residues. The CDR3 sequence: CASNLGNQPQHF. CDR3 bases: TGTGCCAGCAATCTGGGCAATCAGCCCCAGCATTTT.

This chain uses TRBV7-9 with TRBJ2-1; TRBD2 is a possible D gene (5 bases). Germline CDR1 SEHNR, CDR2 FQNEAQ (reference sequence). V was trimmed by 5 bases and J by 12 bases, leaving 11 bases between them. The CDR3 totals 11 residues. DNA of the CDR3: TGTGCCAGCAGCGCATCCGCGGGGCAGTTCTTC. As protein: CASSASAGQFF. Full variable domain (rest looked up from reference TRBV7-9 and TRBJ2-1): DTGVSQNPRHKITKRGQNVTFRCDPISEHNRLYWYRQTLGQGPEFLTYFQNEAQLEKSRLLSDRFSAERPKGSFSTLEIQRTEQGDSAMYLCASSASAGQFFGPGTRLTVL.

The chain recombines TRBV30 with TRBJ2-3, with 10 bases lining up with TRBD1. J lost 4 bases, V lost 5 bases, and 6 bases had no gene match. Germline V gene lookup returns CDR1 GTSNPN and CDR2 SVGIG (reference sequence). The CDR3 contains 14 residues. CDR3 coding DNA: TGTGCCTGGTGCCCGGGACAGGGGCCAGATACGCAGTATTTT. Translating it yields CAWCPGQGPDTQYF.

This clone was counted once. The chain carries TRBV11-3 and TRBJ1-4, with D perhaps TRBD1 (5 bases). Per germline, CDR1 SGHNT and CDR2 YENEEA. Between the trimmed V and J ends, which lost 8 bases and 3 bases, there was a span of 13 bases. This CDR3 is 14 amino acids long. The CDR3: CASGLGRANEKLFF. The CDR3 DNA follows: TGTGCCAGCGGTCTCGGCAGGGCTAATGAAAAACTGTTTTTT.